The next 3 T cell receptor beta chains were all read from a single sample in a study of neurological immune-mediated disorders. One entry per CDR3 protein results from TCRdb running MiXCR on the 5' RACE reads. In the table there are about 66,000 distinct CDR3 sequences, roughly 3.9% of which are singletons. The sample comprised PBMCs. The receptors here all came from a man younger than 40 with multiple sclerosis.

This clonotype was seen at least ten times. In DNA, the CDR3 is TGTGCCAGCAGCCCTGGGCAGGGGTACAATCAGCCCCAGCATTTT. As protein: CASSPGQGYNQPQHF. This chain links TRBV7-9 with TRBJ1-5; a weak D match, TRBD1 (6 bases). Germline loops: CDR1 SEHNR, CDR2 FQNEAQ (reference sequence). Trimming took off 5 bases at V and 3 bases at J, with 14 bases between the two ends. This CDR3 comprises 15 residues.

This clonotype appeared many times. The chain employs TRBV29-1 and TRBJ2-3; D is unclear. The CDR3 extends over 17 amino acids. Trimming took 1 base from V and 0 from J, leaving 17 bases between them. Germline loops: CDR1 SQVTM, CDR2 ANQGSEA. The CDR3 DNA reads as TGCAGCGTTGAAGGGGGTTTAGCCAGTTCTAGCACAGATACGCAGTATTTT. Protein product: CSVEGGLASSSTDTQYF.

This clonotype was counted at least ten times. This chain uses TRBV7-2 with TRBJ2-7, with TRBD2 identical over 9 bases. Looked up from germline, CDR1 is SGHTA and CDR2 is FQGNSA. The length of the CDR3 is 14 residues. V lost 6 bases and J lost 5; bases outside the gene matches: 8. Here the CDR3 reads CASSLGGGVNEQYF. CDR3 bases: TGTGCCAGCAGTCTCGGCGGGGGGGTCAACGAGCAGTACTTC.